The entry below gives a single T cell receptor beta chain sequence along with its context. Its antigen is not known. Trimming cost V 0 bases and J 9 bases; bases outside gene matches: 25. The CDR3 has 21 amino acids. In germline, CDR1 is ENHRY, CDR2 SYGVKD. This entry comes from a study of cytomegalovirus exposure and HLA in healthy donors. As for the study in general: Among the roughly 380 donors who were genotyped, roughly 85% fell in the genetic ancestry cluster that is associated with self-reported Caucasian donors.

General study results and limits: In a later analysis, at a false discovery rate of 0.05, 15,000 to 20,000 TCR beta sequences were associated with HLA alleles. Reportedly, diagnosis of cytomegalovirus status by the classifier showed high specificity and sensitivity.

The PCR was carried out with 60 Vbeta primers and 13 Jbeta primers. Sequencing used immunoSEQ multiplex PCR; TCRdb keeps in-frame clones, though not all of them. The data contain 150,000 to 200,000 clones, 68% of them singletons. This clonotype originated in a man aged 50-59 years in good health and CMV-seronegative. The V and J genes are TRBV10-3 and TRBJ2-1; 8 nucleotides match TRBD1. Specimen: PBMCs. CDR3: CAISESILDRGSKAPNIEQFF. The CDR3 DNA follows: TGTGCCATCAGTGAGTCGATCTTAGACAGGGGAAGTAAGGCGCCCAATATTGAGCAGTTCTTC.